The 11 T cell receptor beta chains below come from one sample, sequenced in a study of cytomegalovirus exposure and HLA in healthy donors. Amplification used 60 Vbeta primers and 13 Jbeta primers. Clones were sequenced by immunoSEQ multiplex PCR, and TCRdb holds only the in-frame ones, with some missing. The sample consists of some 150,000 clones, approximately 81% of them appearing once. Sequenced material: PBMCs. The source is a male donor in good health and CMV-seronegative.

The genes are TRBV1 and TRBJ2-5; the D call in the table, TRBD2, was not verified against the DNA. TRBV1 is termed a pseudogene. CDR3 length: 19 residues. CDR3 nucleotides: TGCACCAGCAGCCAAGAGCTGGCGACTAGCGGGAGGGCCGAGGAGACCCAGTACTTC. Protein product: CTSSQELATSGRAEETQYF.

The chain uses TRBV18 and TRBJ2-3; 8 bases align to TRBD2. CDR3 length equals 16 residues. Germline V gives CDR1 KGHSH, CDR2 LQKENI. After removal of 1 base from V and 2 bases from J, the junction contained 5 bases not matched to a gene. The CDR3 spells CASSPLTSGVTDTQYF. For the CDR3, the DNA is TGTGCCAGCTCACCACTCACTAGCGGCGTCACAGATACGCAGTATTTT. Using reference TRBV18 and TRBJ2-3 for the parts outside the CDR3, the full variable domain is NAGVMQNPRHLVRRRGQEARLRCSPMKGHSHVYWYRQLPEEGLKFMVYLQKENIIDESGMPKERFSAEFPKEGPSILRIQQVVRGDSAAYFCASSPLTSGVTDTQYFGPGTRLTVL.

V gene TRBV28 combines with J gene TRBJ2-7; a weak D match, TRBD1 (7 bases). The CDR3 has 13 amino acids. Trimming shortened V by 3 bases and J by 6 bases, and 12 bases separated the two germline ends. The germline V gene has CDR1 MDHEN and CDR2 SYDVKM. The CDR3 DNA is TGTGCCAGCAGTTTCGGAGGGGGCGGCGAGCAGTACTTC. Amino acids: CASSFGGGGEQYF.

The chain uses TRBV6-1 and TRBJ1-6, with D tentatively TRBD1 (6 bases). The CDR3 is 14 residues long. CDR1 MNHNS and CDR2 SASEGT come from the germline V gene. V lost 3 bases, J lost 8 bases, and 11 bases lay in between. CDR3 nucleotides: TGTGCCAGCAGTGACGTCCAGGGGCATTCACCCCTCCACTTT. This gives the protein CASSDVQGHSPLHF.

This chain connects TRBV19 to TRBJ2-3; D remains unclear. The CDR3 contains 16 residues. V gave up 7 bases and J gave up 4 bases, with 21 bases separating them. CDR1 and CDR2 from the germline V gene are LNHDA and SQIVND (reference sequence). The CDR3 loop reads CASTRRTSDRPDTQYF. The CDR3 coding sequence is TGTGCCAGTACCCGTCGCACAAGCGATCGGCCAGATACGCAGTATTTT. Combining the CDR3 with reference TRBV19 and TRBJ2-3 gives the whole variable domain DGGITQSPKYLFRKEGQNVTLSCEQNLNHDAMYWYRQDPGQGLRLIYYSQIVNDFQKGDIAEGYSVSREKKESFPLTVTSAQKNPTAFYLCASTRRTSDRPDTQYFGPGTRLTVL.

The V gene is TRBV9, the J gene TRBJ2-3; no firm D call. The CDR3 totals 15 residues. Trimming took 2 bases from V and 0 from J, leaving 10 bases between them. CDR1 is SGDLS, CDR2 YYNGEE, per germline. CDR3 sequence (DNA): TGTGCCAGCAGCGTTTTACAATCGAGCACAGATACGCAGTATTTT. This sequence encodes CASSVLQSSTDTQYF.

The gene calls are TRBV6-1 and TRBJ1-1; D perhaps matches TRBD1 (5 bases). This CDR3 comprises 13 residues. Germline values: CDR1 MNHNS, CDR2 SASEGT. V was shortened by 5 bases and J by 6 bases, with 13 bases between the two germline ends. CDR3: CASSSKGTAEAFF. CDR3 DNA sequence: TGTGCCAGCAGTTCGAAGGGGACTGCTGAAGCTTTCTTT.

A single count supports this clone. This sequence joins TRBV9 and TRBJ2-3, with TRBD2 as a possible D gene (5 bases). The CDR3 covers 13 residues. Germline V lookup: CDR1 SGDLS, CDR2 YYNGEE. V was clipped by 3 bases and J by 2 bases, with 7 bases between them. CDR3: CASSGGYTDTQYF. CDR3 bases: TGTGCCAGCAGCGGAGGGTACACAGATACGCAGTATTTT. Complete variable domain (other parts from reference TRBV9 and TRBJ2-3): DSGVTQTPKHLITATGQRVTLRCSPRSGDLSVYWYQQSLDQGLQFLIQYYNGEERAKGNILERFSAQQFPDLHSELNLSSLELGDSALYFCASSGGYTDTQYFGPGTRLTVL.

In its sample, this clone was seen a few times. This chain joins TRBV5-1 and TRBJ2-5; D perhaps matches TRBD2 (5 bases). The CDR3 is 15 amino acids. The V and J ends lost 4 bases and 3 bases respectively, with 16 bases between them. Germline V gene data show CDR1 as SGHRS and CDR2 as YFSETQ. The CDR3 DNA reads TGCGCCAGCAGCCAAAGAGACGGGAATAAAGAGACCCAGTACTTC. Translating gives CASSQRDGNKETQYF.

The V and J genes are TRBV28 and TRBJ1-5, with 11 bases aligning to TRBD1. The CDR3 runs 15 residues. V gave up 3 bases and J gave up 7 bases; unmatched junction bases: 5. Looked up from germline, CDR1 is MDHEN and CDR2 is SYDVKM. CDR3 nucleotides: TGTGCCAGCAGTTTTGGGACAGGGGGGTTCCAGCCCCAGCATTTT. Its translation: CASSFGTGGFQPQHF.

The V and J genes are TRBV28 and TRBJ2-1, with 8 bases lining up with TRBD2. The CDR3 covers 18 residues. Germline values: CDR1 MDHEN, CDR2 SYDVKM. After removal of 7 bases from V and 3 bases from J, the junction contained 17 bases not matched to a gene. The CDR3: CASTPGRGTSASYNEQFF. DNA of the CDR3: TGTGCCAGCACCCCCGGGAGGGGAACTAGCGCAAGCTACAATGAGCAGTTCTTC.